This T cell receptor beta chain was captured in a study of T-cell memory formation after mild COVID-19. General study findings and limits: Chiefly within CM and EM were the contracting CD4+ clones; CD8+ ones were within EMRA.

Points on this clonotype: Antigen unknown.

In germline, CDR1 is KGHDR, CDR2 SFDVKD. The CDR3 has 16 residues. After removal of 3 bases from V and 3 bases from J, the junction contained 7 bases not matched to a gene. TCRdb recomputed calls from the 5' RACE reads with MiXCR, one row per CDR3 protein. This sample carries approximately 430,000 distinct CDR3 sequences, 23% of them seen once, and the ten largest clones take over 10%. V gene TRBV24-1 combines with J gene TRBJ2-3, with 8 nucleotides matching TRBD1. Sequenced: PBMCs or a T cell subset sorted from them (not recorded which). The sequence was collected from an adult woman who had mild COVID-19 (a few samples of this study predate the infection). Cell type and time point are not known. In DNA, the CDR3 is TGTGCCACCAGTGATAACGGACAGGGCCGAACAGATACGCAGTATTTT. This encodes CATSDNGQGRTDTQYF.